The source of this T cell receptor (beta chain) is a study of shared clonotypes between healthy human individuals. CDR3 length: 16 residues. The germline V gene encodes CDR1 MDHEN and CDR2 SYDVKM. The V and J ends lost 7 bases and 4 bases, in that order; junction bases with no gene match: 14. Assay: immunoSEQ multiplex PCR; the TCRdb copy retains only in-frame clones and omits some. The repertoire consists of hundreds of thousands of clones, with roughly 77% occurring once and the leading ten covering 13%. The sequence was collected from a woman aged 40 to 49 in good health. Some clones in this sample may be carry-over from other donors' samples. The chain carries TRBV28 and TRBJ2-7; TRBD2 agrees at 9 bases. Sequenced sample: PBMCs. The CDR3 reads CASTPAGGLRLYEQYF. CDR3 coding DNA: TGTGCCAGCACCCCCGCGGGGGGGTTGAGGTTGTACGAGCAGTACTTC.